This paragraph covers one T cell receptor (beta chain) sequence. Based on its abundance in the sample, this clonotype is medium-sized (0.01 to 0.1%). Its cognate antigen has yet to be identified. Nothing much larger sits one base from this clone, and base qualities are not available. Sequencer: Illumina MiSeq. TCRdb reworked the public reads: Q25 trimming with fastp, MiXCR clone assembly, productive beta chains retained. Identical CDR3 proteins give one entry, which carries the most common genes and DNA. Recorded for this sample are fewer than 5,500 distinct CDR3 sequences; around 8.1% of them occurred a single time. Approximately 9.4% of the sample lies in the top ten. The data originate from a study. Reading the germline V gene gives CDR1 SNHLY and CDR2 FYNNEI. The CDR3 covers 13 residues, taking in both the cysteine and the phenylalanine. Only the CDR3 part of the read is kept: 39 bases, read in frame from the first base. Relative to germline, V is missing 6 bases and J is missing 7 bases, with 8 bases of the junction outside any gene match.

The origin of this receptor is a human donor with rheumatoid arthritis. The specimen sequenced was CD4+ T cells from synovial fluid. The chain couples TRBV2 to TRBJ2-7; TRBD1 fits 8 bases in the junction. At the DNA level, the sequence is TGTGCCAGCAGCGGATTTGACAGGGGTGAGCAGTACTTC. Its protein reads: CASSGFDRGEQYF.